The rows below give T cell receptor beta chains drawn from one sample of a study of regulatory T cells in long-lasting Graves disease. TCRdb re-derived calls from the multiplex PCR reads in MiXCR, one entry per CDR3 protein. The sample has a few hundred thousand distinct CDR3 sequences, roughly a sixth seen once. This same sample was also taken into another study, of T cells in Graves' hyperthyroidism and ophthalmopathy.

This sample comprised peripheral blood mononuclear cells (PBMCs), obtained at new diagnosis, from a patient treated with antithyroid drugs. Source of these receptors: a man in his forties or fifties with Graves disease. Each CDR3 is given with its conserved first and last residue. The order of the fields is clone size, D gene, V gene, J gene, CDR3 protein, CDR3 DNA. The D gene is left open where the match is weak. Only part of the rows carry a size: once, few, many, or a class if the clone is expanded.

abundance: NA; d_gene: NA; v_gene: TRBV7-8; j_gene: TRBJ1-2; CDR3aa: CASSLKNTGGYTF; CDR3nt: TGTGCCAGCAGCCTTAAGAACACGGGGGGCTACACCTTC
abundance: many; d_gene: TRBD1; v_gene: TRBV9; j_gene: TRBJ2-1; CDR3aa: CASSVAPGQGLQQFF; CDR3nt: TGTGCCAGCAGCGTAGCCCCGGGACAGGGCCTCCAGCAGTTCTTC
abundance: NA; d_gene: TRBD2; v_gene: TRBV14; j_gene: TRBJ2-1; CDR3aa: CASSHGSGGRDEQFF; CDR3nt: TGTGCCAGCAGCCACGGTAGCGGGGGGAGAGATGAGCAGTTCTTC
abundance: many; d_gene: NA; v_gene: TRBV7-9; j_gene: TRBJ2-3; CDR3aa: CASMKTGGPWADTQYF; CDR3nt: TGTGCCAGCATGAAGACAGGTGGGCCGTGGGCAGATACGCAGTATTTT
abundance: many; d_gene: NA; v_gene: TRBV5-1; j_gene: TRBJ1-5; CDR3aa: CASSVNSWNSNQPQHF; CDR3nt: TGCGCCAGCAGCGTCAATTCATGGAATAGCAATCAGCCCCAGCATTTT
abundance: many; d_gene: NA; v_gene: TRBV10-3; j_gene: TRBJ2-3; CDR3aa: CAISATGPSTDTQYF; CDR3nt: TGTGCCATCAGTGCGACAGGACCTAGCACAGATACGCAGTATTTT
abundance: many; d_gene: NA; v_gene: TRBV12-3/TRBV12-4; j_gene: TRBJ1-2; CDR3aa: CASSLVSGEGYTF; CDR3nt: TGTGCCAGCAGTTTAGTCAGCGGGGAAGGCTACACCTTC
abundance: many; d_gene: NA; v_gene: TRBV3-1; j_gene: TRBJ1-1; CDR3aa: CASSLYLNTEAFF; CDR3nt: TGTGCCAGCAGCCTCTATCTGAACACTGAAGCTTTCTTT
abundance: many; d_gene: NA; v_gene: TRBV24-1; j_gene: TRBJ2-3; CDR3aa: CATSDKGLSSTDTQYF; CDR3nt: TGTGCCACCAGTGATAAGGGACTTTCTAGCACAGATACGCAGTATTTT
abundance: many; d_gene: TRBD1; v_gene: TRBV3-1; j_gene: TRBJ2-7; CDR3aa: CASSHLTGDFAEQYF; CDR3nt: TGTGCCAGCAGCCATCTGACAGGGGATTTCGCCGAGCAGTACTTC
abundance: NA; d_gene: NA; v_gene: TRBV5-4; j_gene: TRBJ2-5; CDR3aa: CASSSRGDIPGTQYF; CDR3nt: TGTGCCAGCAGCTCCAGAGGGGACATTCCAGGAACCCAGTACTTC
abundance: NA; d_gene: NA; v_gene: TRBV7-2; j_gene: TRBJ1-2; CDR3aa: CASSADRGYYGYTF; CDR3nt: TGTGCCAGCAGCGCCGACCGCGGTTACTATGGCTACACCTTC
abundance: NA; d_gene: NA; v_gene: TRBV9; j_gene: TRBJ2-7; CDR3aa: CASSVDGRTYEQYF; CDR3nt: TGTGCCAGCAGCGTAGATGGCCGGACCTACGAGCAGTACTTC
abundance: many; d_gene: NA; v_gene: TRBV6-2/TRBV6-3; j_gene: TRBJ1-5; CDR3aa: CASRAGQPQHF; CDR3nt: TGTGCCAGCAGGGCGGGACAGCCCCAGCATTTT
abundance: many; d_gene: NA; v_gene: TRBV9; j_gene: TRBJ2-3; CDR3aa: CASSSGTDTQYF; CDR3nt: TGTGCCAGCAGTTCAGGCACAGATACGCAGTATTTT
abundance: many; d_gene: TRBD1; v_gene: TRBV27; j_gene: TRBJ1-6; CDR3aa: CASSPRTGAGSPLHF; CDR3nt: TGTGCCAGCAGTCCCCGGACAGGGGCAGGGTCACCCCTCCACTTT
abundance: many; d_gene: TRBD1; v_gene: TRBV12-3/TRBV12-4; j_gene: TRBJ2-5; CDR3aa: CASSSSTGQETQYF; CDR3nt: TGTGCCAGCAGTTCCTCGACAGGGCAAGAGACCCAGTACTTC
abundance: many; d_gene: NA; v_gene: TRBV30; j_gene: TRBJ1-4; CDR3aa: CAWSVGLAEEKLFF; CDR3nt: TGTGCCTGGAGTGTAGGCCTAGCTGAAGAAAAACTGTTTTTT
abundance: NA; d_gene: NA; v_gene: TRBV3-1; j_gene: TRBJ2-3; CDR3aa: CASSQRGTDTQYF; CDR3nt: TGTGCCAGCAGCCAACGAGGGACAGATACGCAGTATTTT
abundance: many; d_gene: NA; v_gene: TRBV11-2; j_gene: TRBJ2-1; CDR3aa: CASSLGWTQGPDEQFF; CDR3nt: TGTGCCAGCAGCTTAGGGTGGACGCAGGGCCCGGATGAGCAGTTCTTC
abundance: NA; d_gene: TRBD2; v_gene: TRBV11-1; j_gene: TRBJ2-5; CDR3aa: CASSHPPGGLETQYF; CDR3nt: TGTGCCAGCAGTCACCCGCCGGGGGGATTAGAGACCCAGTACTTC
abundance: few; d_gene: NA; v_gene: TRBV18; j_gene: TRBJ1-1; CDR3aa: CASSPSGRTEAFF; CDR3nt: TGTGCCAGCTCACCATCGGGCAGAACTGAAGCTTTCTTT
abundance: few; d_gene: TRBD2; v_gene: TRBV6-1; j_gene: TRBJ2-2; CDR3aa: CASSTSGLVVLGELFF; CDR3nt: TGTGCCAGCAGCACGTCGGGACTAGTTGTACTCGGGGAGCTGTTTTTT
abundance: few; d_gene: NA; v_gene: TRBV7-9; j_gene: TRBJ1-1; CDR3aa: CASSLGVDSISGAFF; CDR3nt: TGTGCCAGCAGCTTGGGGGTCGACAGCATATCAGGAGCTTTCTTT
abundance: few; d_gene: NA; v_gene: TRBV29-1; j_gene: TRBJ1-3; CDR3aa: CSVRIGPLKSSGNTIYF; CDR3nt: TGCAGCGTTCGAATCGGACCTCTAAAGAGCTCTGGAAACACCATATATTTT
abundance: few; d_gene: TRBD2; v_gene: TRBV20-1; j_gene: TRBJ2-1; CDR3aa: CSARASGGVYEQFF; CDR3nt: TGCAGTGCTAGAGCTAGCGGGGGGGTATATGAGCAGTTCTTC
abundance: many; d_gene: NA; v_gene: TRBV4-3; j_gene: TRBJ2-7; CDR3aa: CASSPTGQGYEQYF; CDR3nt: TGCGCCAGCAGCCCCACCGGACAAGGCTACGAGCAGTACTTC
abundance: many; d_gene: TRBD1; v_gene: TRBV5-1; j_gene: TRBJ2-3; CDR3aa: CASGQGSRTDTQYF; CDR3nt: TGCGCCAGCGGACAGGGTAGTAGGACAGATACGCAGTATTTT
abundance: many; d_gene: TRBD1; v_gene: TRBV12-3/TRBV12-4; j_gene: TRBJ1-5; CDR3aa: CASKTGALGNQPQHF; CDR3nt: TGTGCCAGCAAGACAGGGGCGCTCGGCAATCAGCCCCAGCATTTT
abundance: many; d_gene: NA; v_gene: TRBV7-2; j_gene: TRBJ2-5; CDR3aa: CASSLRSRGGGQETQYF; CDR3nt: TGTGCCAGCAGCTTAAGGTCTAGGGGTGGGGGACAAGAGACCCAGTACTTC
abundance: many; d_gene: NA; v_gene: TRBV13; j_gene: TRBJ1-2; CDR3aa: CASSLVRGQYYGYTF; CDR3nt: TGTGCCAGCAGCTTAGTCAGGGGTCAGTACTATGGCTACACCTTC
abundance: many; d_gene: TRBD1; v_gene: TRBV29-1; j_gene: TRBJ2-7; CDR3aa: CSVPGTGKGEQYF; CDR3nt: TGCAGCGTCCCCGGGACAGGGAAGGGCGAGCAGTACTTC
abundance: NA; d_gene: NA; v_gene: TRBV5-1; j_gene: TRBJ2-7; CDR3aa: CASSLVPQGSSYEQYF; CDR3nt: TGCGCCAGCAGCTTGGTACCCCAAGGAAGCTCCTACGAGCAGTACTTC
abundance: many; d_gene: TRBD1; v_gene: TRBV10-2; j_gene: TRBJ2-5; CDR3aa: CASSRGLLETQYF; CDR3nt: TGCGCCAGCAGTAGGGGGCTCCTGGAGACCCAGTACTTC
abundance: many; d_gene: NA; v_gene: TRBV5-6; j_gene: TRBJ2-7; CDR3aa: CASSLGQKNEQYF; CDR3nt: TGTGCCAGCAGCTTGGGGCAAAAGAACGAGCAGTACTTC
abundance: few; d_gene: NA; v_gene: TRBV5-4; j_gene: TRBJ1-2; CDR3aa: CASNPSTENYGYTF; CDR3nt: TGTGCCAGCAACCCATCGACGGAAAACTATGGCTACACCTTC
abundance: NA; d_gene: NA; v_gene: TRBV12-3/TRBV12-4; j_gene: TRBJ1-1; CDR3aa: CASRANSEAFF; CDR3nt: TGTGCCAGCAGAGCTAACAGTGAGGCTTTCTTT
abundance: NA; d_gene: NA; v_gene: TRBV5-1; j_gene: TRBJ2-2; CDR3aa: CASSLADRPTGELFF; CDR3nt: TGCGCCAGCAGCTTGGCCGACAGGCCCACCGGGGAGCTGTTTTTT
abundance: many; d_gene: TRBD1; v_gene: TRBV11-3; j_gene: TRBJ2-1; CDR3aa: CASSGPGTGGAKWILSEQFF; CDR3nt: TGTGCCAGCAGCGGACCCGGGACAGGAGGCGCAAAATGGATATTGAGTGAGCAGTTCTTC
abundance: many; d_gene: NA; v_gene: TRBV18; j_gene: TRBJ1-3; CDR3aa: CASSPYPGTNSGNTIYF; CDR3nt: TGTGCCAGCTCACCATACCCCGGCACTAACTCTGGAAACACCATATATTTT
abundance: few; d_gene: NA; v_gene: TRBV5-1; j_gene: TRBJ2-7; CDR3aa: CASSTGTGSHEQYF; CDR3nt: TGCGCCAGCAGCACCGGGACCGGCTCCCACGAGCAGTACTTC
abundance: many; d_gene: NA; v_gene: TRBV28; j_gene: TRBJ1-1; CDR3aa: CASTPVGQGRVEAFF; CDR3nt: TGTGCCAGCACCCCAGTGGGTCAAGGGCGGGTTGAAGCTTTCTTT
abundance: many; d_gene: NA; v_gene: TRBV7-8; j_gene: TRBJ2-1; CDR3aa: CASSPHAGFAFF; CDR3nt: TGTGCCAGCAGCCCACATGCAGGGTTTGCGTTCTTC
abundance: few; d_gene: NA; v_gene: TRBV10-3; j_gene: TRBJ1-6; CDR3aa: CAIRSGVNSPLHF; CDR3nt: TGTGCCATCCGATCGGGGGTTAATTCACCCCTCCACTTT
abundance: many; d_gene: NA; v_gene: TRBV2; j_gene: TRBJ1-5; CDR3aa: CASSELEGNQPQHF; CDR3nt: TGTGCCAGCAGTGAATTGGAGGGCAATCAGCCCCAGCATTTT
abundance: NA; d_gene: NA; v_gene: TRBV7-8; j_gene: TRBJ2-5; CDR3aa: CASSASGTRQETQYF; CDR3nt: TGTGCCAGCAGCGCCTCCGGGACTCGTCAAGAGACCCAGTACTTC
abundance: few; d_gene: TRBD1; v_gene: TRBV7-9; j_gene: TRBJ2-1; CDR3aa: CASSLGGAGGDEQFF; CDR3nt: TGTGCCAGCAGCTTAGGGGGCGCAGGGGGTGATGAGCAGTTCTTC
abundance: many; d_gene: NA; v_gene: TRBV12-3/TRBV12-4; j_gene: TRBJ1-1; CDR3aa: CASSFSAGNTEAFF; CDR3nt: TGTGCCAGCAGCTTTTCTGCCGGGAACACTGAAGCTTTCTTT
abundance: many; d_gene: TRBD2; v_gene: TRBV20-1; j_gene: TRBJ2-1; CDR3aa: CSARLTAGDEQFF; CDR3nt: TGCAGTGCTAGATTAACTGCGGGGGATGAGCAGTTCTTC
abundance: NA; d_gene: NA; v_gene: TRBV20-1; j_gene: TRBJ1-2; CDR3aa: CSARDTSYGYTF; CDR3nt: TGCAGTGCTAGAGACACCTCCTATGGCTACACCTTC
abundance: NA; d_gene: TRBD1; v_gene: TRBV27; j_gene: TRBJ2-7; CDR3aa: CASFAPGQGGFVQYF; CDR3nt: TGTGCCAGCTTTGCTCCGGGACAGGGAGGGTTCGTGCAGTACTTC
abundance: NA; d_gene: NA; v_gene: TRBV7-2; j_gene: TRBJ1-2; CDR3aa: CASSLDALGRYGYTF; CDR3nt: TGTGCCAGCAGCTTAGATGCCCTGGGGAGATATGGCTACACCTTC
abundance: NA; d_gene: TRBD1; v_gene: TRBV5-1; j_gene: TRBJ2-7; CDR3aa: CASSKTGTGGTYEQYF; CDR3nt: TGCGCCAGCAGCAAAACCGGGACAGGGGGAACCTACGAGCAGTACTTC
abundance: many; d_gene: NA; v_gene: TRBV10-3; j_gene: TRBJ2-7; CDR3aa: CAISESQAIVDEQYF; CDR3nt: TGTGCCATCAGTGAGTCGCAGGCGATCGTGGACGAGCAGTACTTC